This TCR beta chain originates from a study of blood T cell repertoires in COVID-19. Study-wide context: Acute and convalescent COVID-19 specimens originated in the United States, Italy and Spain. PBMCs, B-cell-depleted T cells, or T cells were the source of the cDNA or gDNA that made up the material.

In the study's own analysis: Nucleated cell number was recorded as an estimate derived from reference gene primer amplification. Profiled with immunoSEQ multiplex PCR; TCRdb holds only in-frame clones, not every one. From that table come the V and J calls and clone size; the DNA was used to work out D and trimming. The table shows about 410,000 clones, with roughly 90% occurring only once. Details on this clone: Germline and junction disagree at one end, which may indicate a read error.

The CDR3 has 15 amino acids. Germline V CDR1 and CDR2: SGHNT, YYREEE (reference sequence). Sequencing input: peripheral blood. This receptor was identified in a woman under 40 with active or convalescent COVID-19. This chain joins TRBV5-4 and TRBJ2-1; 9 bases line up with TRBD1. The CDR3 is CASRLDRGPYNEQFF. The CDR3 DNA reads TGTGCCAGCAGATTGGACAGGGGCCCCTACAATGAGCAGTTCTTC.